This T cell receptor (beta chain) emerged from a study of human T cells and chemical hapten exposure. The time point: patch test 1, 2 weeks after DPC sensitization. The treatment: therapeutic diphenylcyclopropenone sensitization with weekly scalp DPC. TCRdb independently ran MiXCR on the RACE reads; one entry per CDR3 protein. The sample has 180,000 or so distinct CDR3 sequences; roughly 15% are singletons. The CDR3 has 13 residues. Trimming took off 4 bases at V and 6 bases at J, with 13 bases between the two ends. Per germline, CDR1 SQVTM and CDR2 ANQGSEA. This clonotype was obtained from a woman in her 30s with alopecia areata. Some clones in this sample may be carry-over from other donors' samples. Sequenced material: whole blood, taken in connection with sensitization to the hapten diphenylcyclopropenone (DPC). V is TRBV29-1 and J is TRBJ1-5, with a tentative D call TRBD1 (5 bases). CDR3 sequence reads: CSVVPGPRQPQHF. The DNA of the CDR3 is TGCAGCGTTGTTCCAGGGCCCCGTCAGCCCCAGCATTTT. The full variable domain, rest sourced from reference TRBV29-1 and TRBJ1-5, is SAVISQKPSRDICQRGTSLTIQCQVDSQVTMMFWYRQQPGQSLTLIATANQGSEATYESGFVIDKFPISRPNLTFSTLTVSNMSPEDSSIYLCSVVPGPRQPQHFGDGTRLSIL.